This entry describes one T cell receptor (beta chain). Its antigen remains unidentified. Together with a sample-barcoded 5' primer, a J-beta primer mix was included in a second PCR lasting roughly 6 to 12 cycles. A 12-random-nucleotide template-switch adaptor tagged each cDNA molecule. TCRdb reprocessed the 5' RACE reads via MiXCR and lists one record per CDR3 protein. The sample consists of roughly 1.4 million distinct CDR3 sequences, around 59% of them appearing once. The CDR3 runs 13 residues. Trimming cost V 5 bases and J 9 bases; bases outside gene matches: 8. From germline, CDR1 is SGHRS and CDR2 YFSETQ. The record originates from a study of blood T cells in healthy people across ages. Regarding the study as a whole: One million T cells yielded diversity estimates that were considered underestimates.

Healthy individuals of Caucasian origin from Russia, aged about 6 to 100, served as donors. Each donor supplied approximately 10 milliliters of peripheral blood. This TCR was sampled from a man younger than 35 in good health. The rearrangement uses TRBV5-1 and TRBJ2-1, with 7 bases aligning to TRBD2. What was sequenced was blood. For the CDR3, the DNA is TGCGCCAGCAGTTTATACCGGGGGGTTGAGCAGTTCTTC. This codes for CASSLYRGVEQFF.